This T cell receptor (beta chain) derives from a study of molecular identifiers for immune sequencing clone quantification. Overall study: Replicate RNA from around 20,000 or 100,000 naive CD8 T cells formed five aliquots; four were sequenced.

A remark on this clonotype: Its antigen is undetermined. Germline and junction disagree at one end, which may indicate a read error.

The CDR3 sequence is 16 residues long. A single record per CDR3 protein comes from TCRdb applying MiXCR to the PCR reads. The table shows just under 650,000 distinct CDR3 sequences, with 15% to 20% occurring only once. Study-wide results and caveats: Sharing of a barcode by identical TCR molecules could cause highly expanded clone sizes to be underestimated. Clonotypes surpassing 20 RNA copies contained over 99% of effector molecules, versus under 1% in naive cells.

This clonotype was sampled from a human donor in good health. Some libraries in this study had Jurkat cell RNA spiked in. The sequencing sample was made of naive CD8+ T cells from blood, with Jurkat cell RNA spiked in. Indicated subset: FACS-sorted CD8+CD4-CCR7+CD45RA+ naive T cells. The rearrangement uses TRBV5-3 and TRBJ2-7; D is perhaps TRBD1 (6 bases). TRBV5-3 is recorded as an ORF, its role being uncertain. CDR3 in amino acids: CASSWSVQGSRYEQYF. The CDR3 nucleotides are TGTGCCAGCAGCTGGAGCGTACAGGGTTCTAGGTACGAGCAGTACTTC.